What follows describes a single TCR beta chain. The authors' processing: Junction-only immunoSEQ sequences carried no quality scores, so filtering differed. Profiling relied on immunoSEQ multiplex PCR, and the TCRdb table lists in-frame clones only, not all of them. That table supplies the V and J calls and clone size; D and trimming were determined from the DNA. The sample consists of roughly 1,100,000 clones, approximately 68% of them appearing once. This record belongs to a study of shared clonotypes between healthy human individuals. Study background: The donor pool was made up of a couple of women and three men aged 18 to 49.

Germline CDR1 DFQATT, CDR2 SNEGSKA (reference sequence). Deletions cut 0 bases from V and 13 bases from J, with 9 bases between. The CDR3 contains 10 residues. The sample was memory CD4+ T cells sorted from blood. The subset here: CD45RA-negative fraction. This TCR was recovered from a young man in good health. V usage is TRBV20-1 and J usage is TRBJ2-5; the D is unclear. The CDR3 DNA is TGCAGTGCTAGAGATACGGCCCCGTACTTC. This codes for CSARDTAPYF.